This T cell receptor (beta chain) was recovered during a study of CXCR3-negative and CXCR3-positive naive CD8 T cells. Study overall: Roughly 1.5 +/- 0.3 million TRB reads came from each library, giving around 140 million in total.

Note on this clonotype: Its antigen is not identified.

UMI-labeled TRB cDNA libraries were prepared by 5' RACE. TCRdb reanalyzed the 5' RACE reads and collapses them to one entry per CDR3 protein, without DNA. The record lists roughly 130,000 distinct CDR3 sequences, of which the ten most abundant hold about 0.61%. Cells classed as naive CD8+ T cells were CD45RO-CCR7+CD27+CD95-. CDR3 length: 13 residues. Germline V CDR1 and CDR2: MNHNY, SVGAGI (reference sequence). Study results and limitations: Naive subsets had comparable surface CD5, so TRB CDR3 properties gauged TCR strength. CXCR3-expressing naive cells carried TRB CDR3s more hydrophobic than those of CXCR3-negative naive cells. Comparably high diversity marked both naive subsets, whereas memory CD8+ cells had much lower diversity.

The TCR was taken from a human donor in good health. Some clones in this sample may be carry-over from other donors' samples. Material: naive CXCR3+ CD8+ T cells from blood. Subset here: CD45RO-CCR7+CD27+CD95- naive CD8+ T cells expressing CXCR3 (TNR3+). The gene calls are TRBV6-6 and TRBJ2-7; as DNA is missing, the TRBD1 call by TCRdb cannot be tested. The CDR3 sequence: CASSQYGMNEQYF.